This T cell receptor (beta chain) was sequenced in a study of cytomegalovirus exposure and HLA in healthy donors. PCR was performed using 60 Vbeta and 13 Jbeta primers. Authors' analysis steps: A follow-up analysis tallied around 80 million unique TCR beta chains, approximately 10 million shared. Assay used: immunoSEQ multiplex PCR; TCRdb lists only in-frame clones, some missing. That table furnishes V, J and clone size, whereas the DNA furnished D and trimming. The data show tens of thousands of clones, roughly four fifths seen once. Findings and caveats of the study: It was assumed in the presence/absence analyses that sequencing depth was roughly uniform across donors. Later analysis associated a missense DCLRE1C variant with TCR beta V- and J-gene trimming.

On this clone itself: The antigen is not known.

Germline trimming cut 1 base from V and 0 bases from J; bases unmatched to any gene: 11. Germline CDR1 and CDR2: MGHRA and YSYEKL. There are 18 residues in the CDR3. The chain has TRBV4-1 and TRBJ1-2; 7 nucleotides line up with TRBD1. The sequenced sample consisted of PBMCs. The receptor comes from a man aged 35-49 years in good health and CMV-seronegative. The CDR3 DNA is TGCGCCAGCAGCCAAGGTCGCGACAGGGCGGATACTAACTATGGCTACACCTTC. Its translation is CASSQGRDRADTNYGYTF.